These T cell receptor beta chains were read from a single sample in a study of T cell repertoires in cytomegalovirus infection. Their specific antigens are unknown. TCRdb re-called the reads through MiXCR, storing one row per CDR3 protein. Of some 560,000 distinct CDR3 sequences in the sample, about 40% were seen once. Sequences were derived from cultured PBMCs, sampled from culture after CMV antigen stimulation. These receptor sequences come from a human donor in good health (CMV status not recorded). Some clones in this sample may be carry-over from other donors' samples. CDR3s include the opening cysteine and the closing phenylalanine or tryptophan. Fields, in order: clone size, J gene, V gene, D gene, CDR3 DNA, CDR3 protein. D genes are given only for firm matches. Only some rows state a clone size, as once, few, many or a class for expanded clones.

few,TRBJ2-1,TRBV19,NA,TGTGCCAGTAGTCGCGGAGTGCTTGGCAATGAGCAGTTCTTC,CASSRGVLGNEQFF
NA,TRBJ2-1,TRBV6-5,NA,TGTGTCAGCAGTTACTCGGATGGAGGGACGTTTGGGCAGTTCTTC,CVSSYSDGGTFGQFF
few,TRBJ2-5,TRBV7-2,NA,TGTGCCAGCAGTATCAGTGTGGGGGAGACCCAGTACTTC,CASSISVGETQYF
NA,TRBJ1-2,TRBV2,NA,TGTGCCAGCAGTGAAGGGGGGTTGGTTAATGGCTACACCTTC,CASSEGGLVNGYTF
few,TRBJ1-2,TRBV19,NA,TGTGCCAGTCTTCGGACGGCGAGCTATGGCTACACCTTC,CASLRTASYGYTF
NA,TRBJ1-1,TRBV4-2,NA,TGTGCCAGCAGCCAAGGGTTTGCGAGGCCGGACACTGAAGCTTTCTTT,CASSQGFARPDTEAFF
once,TRBJ1-2,TRBV4-1,NA,TGCGCCAGCAGCCAAAGGGTCCGCTCTACTAACTATGGCTACACCTTC,CASSQRVRSTNYGYTF
NA,TRBJ1-2,TRBV19,NA,TGTGCCAGTAGTATAGGGACAGATAACTATGGCTACACCTTC,CASSIGTDNYGYTF
NA,TRBJ2-5,TRBV12-3/TRBV12-4,NA,TGTGCCAGCAGTCACGGGGGTCAAGAGACCCAGTACTTC,CASSHGGQETQYF
NA,TRBJ1-4,TRBV7-2,NA,TGTGCCAGCAGCCGTGGGGTGGGCAGTCGCCCAACTAATGAAAAACTGTTTTTT,CASSRGVGSRPTNEKLFF
NA,TRBJ2-1,TRBV4-1,NA,TGCGCCAGCAGCCAAGGGGGGCCGACTTGCGGGAAGCAGTTCTTC,CASSQGGPTCGKQFF
NA,TRBJ1-2,TRBV7-2,NA,TGTGCCAGCAGCTTGGGGTCGGGACATGGGATGTATGGCTACACCTTC,CASSLGSGHGMYGYTF
NA,TRBJ2-7,TRBV28,TRBD1,TGTGCCAGCGGTAGGGGGACAGGGCTACAGGAGCAGTACTTC,CASGRGTGLQEQYF
NA,TRBJ1-4,TRBV7-6,TRBD1,TGTGCCAGCAGCAACTACCGGGACAGGGATCAATCAGAAAAACTGTTTTTT,CASSNYRDRDQSEKLFF
NA,TRBJ2-2,TRBV4-1,NA,TGTGCCAGCAGCCAAGGGCAGGGGGGGGGAAACACCGGGGAGCTGTTTTTT,CASSQGQGGGNTGELFF
NA,TRBJ2-1,TRBV12-3/TRBV12-4,NA,TGTGCCAGCAGTTCAGGCGGAAGCAATGAGCAGTTCTTC,CASSSGGSNEQFF
few,TRBJ2-7,TRBV7-2,NA,TGTGCCAGCAGCTTAGGGCCCGTGGCCTACGAGCAGTACTTC,CASSLGPVAYEQYF
NA,TRBJ2-1,TRBV10-3,NA,TGTGCCATCAGTGGTGAGAATGAGCAGTTCTTC,CAISGENEQFF
NA,TRBJ2-7,TRBV19,TRBD2,TGTGCCAGTACCCCCCTTGCGGGAGACCACGAGCAGTACTTC,CASTPLAGDHEQYF
NA,TRBJ1-1,TRBV6-6,TRBD1,TGTGCCAGCAGTTACTCGACAGGGGCGAACACTGAAGCTTTCTTT,CASSYSTGANTEAFF
NA,TRBJ2-5,TRBV6-6,TRBD1,TGTGCCAGCACACAGGGGCTGGGGCAAGAGACCCAGTACTTC,CASTQGLGQETQYF
NA,TRBJ1-2,TRBV29-1,NA,TGCAGCGTTGCGGCAGGGCGCCATGGCTACACCTTC,CSVAAGRHGYTF
few,TRBJ2-1,TRBV2,NA,TGTGCCAGCATCATGGACTCGTTTAATGAGCAGTTCTTC,CASIMDSFNEQFF
few,TRBJ2-3,TRBV7-8,NA,TGTGCCAGCAGCCTGAGGACCGTCGATACGCAGTATTTT,CASSLRTVDTQYF
NA,TRBJ2-7,TRBV19,NA,TGTGCCAGTAGTATTGGGTCTAACTACGAGCAGTACTTC,CASSIGSNYEQYF
NA,TRBJ2-5,TRBV28,NA,TGTGCCAGCAGTATCTGGGGGCGTTCGGAGAACCAGTACTTC,CASSIWGRSENQYF
few,TRBJ2-7,TRBV4-2,NA,TGTGCCAGCAGCCAAGCCCCGGGACTTGGGCCGTACTTC,CASSQAPGLGPYF
few,TRBJ2-1,TRBV7-2,TRBD2,TGTGCCAGCAGCTTAGCGGGACTAGCGGGAGGGCTTTATGAGCAGTTCTTC,CASSLAGLAGGLYEQFF